These T cell receptor beta chains were read from a single sample in a study of T cell changes during pregnancy in multiple sclerosis. TCRdb's copy holds only in-frame clones and misses some; the assay was immunoSEQ multiplex PCR. The sample has 80,000 to 100,000 clones, approximately 93% seen once; the top ten hold roughly 0.95%. This sample comprised peripheral blood, obtained after pregnancy. Receptor source: a female donor with multiple sclerosis, enrolled in a pregnancy study. Each CDR3 is given without its conserved first and last residue. Each record gives: clone size, D gene, V gene, CDR3 protein. The D gene is left open where the match is weak. The size of a clone is reported for some rows only, either as once, few or many, or as a class for expanded clones.

>.|TRBD2|TRBV15
ATSRTSGRANEQF
>.|TRBD2|TRBV4-1
ASSSTGTSGAPPH
>few|.|TRBV10-2
ASSESRGFTEAF
>.|TRBD1|TRBV7-8
ASSVDRGRETQY
>few|.|TRBV28
ASRDSDNQPQH
>.|.|TRBV12-2
ASRLEYDRRSYEQY
>.|TRBD1|TRBV13
ASSSGTGAHYGYT
>.|TRBD1|TRBV5-1
ASSSGGQGTYEQY
>.|.|TRBV10-1
ASSEGVGHQPQH
>.|TRBD2|TRBV30
AWVPSGRGTGELF
>once|TRBD2|TRBV5-1
ASSWREGTYEQY
>.|TRBD2|TRBV2
ASNRGGTSGTLEQY
>.|.|TRBV5-6
ASSLYRATNEKLF
>.|TRBD2|TRBV28
ASTSGTSIYGVYEQY
>once|.|TRBV29-1
SVAGVWQVNTGELF
>.|.|TRBV19
ASSKYARSTQETQY
>.|.|TRBV2
ASSRGGNTGELF
>.|TRBD1|TRBV7-9
ASSHDRGSTDGYT
>.|.|TRBV9
ASSPENSYNEQF
>.|.|TRBV7-8
ASSLSISNQPQH
>.|TRBD2|TRBV5-1
ASSLVTSGRGTGANVLT
>.|.|TRBV14
ASSQVRGEQF
>.|TRBD1|TRBV5-6
ASSFRTGGSGELF